This TCR beta chain was identified in a study of blood T cell repertoires in COVID-19. About the study: Material from acute and convalescent COVID-19 was sourced from the United States, Italy and Spain. T cells, B-cell-depleted T cells, or PBMCs supplied cDNA or gDNA.

Original methodology: It was from reference gene primer amplification that nucleated cell counts were estimated. The method was immunoSEQ multiplex PCR; TCRdb's version includes in-frame clones alone and lacks a portion of them. The D gene and trimming were derived from the DNA, and the V and J assignments and clone size from that table. The data contain 35,000 to 50,000 clones, 89% of them seen just once; the ten biggest clones take up 15% to 19%. V lost 6 bases to trimming and J lost 4 bases, with 9 bases between them. Looked up from germline, CDR1 is SGHTA and CDR2 is FQGNSA. The CDR3 runs 12 residues.

The TCR was taken from a man between 65 and 85 years old with active COVID-19. Sequencing was performed on peripheral blood. The V and J genes are TRBV7-2 and TRBJ1-2; D is ambiguous. In DNA form, the CDR3 reads TGTGCCAGCAGTCGCGACACCTATGGCTACACCTTC. Residues: CASSRDTYGYTF.